This record looks at one T cell receptor (beta chain) sequence and its context. Its target is not known. The record originates from a study of post-analysis software for immune sequencing data. Overall study findings and caveats: There was significantly lower normalized Chao1 diversity in multiple sclerosis patients than in controls. Included in a set of roughly five TRBV segments more frequent in patients than controls were TRBV5-6, TRBV5-1 and TRBV20-1. When the samples were clustered directly with F measure, those that had been prepared in the same batch showed strong co-clustering.

This CDR3 spans 17 amino acids. Germline CDR1 is SGHRS and CDR2 is YFSETQ. The V gene end was trimmed by 3 bases and the J gene end by 6 bases; junction bases not matched to a gene: 13. Researchers reported that TCR beta cDNA libraries carried unique molecular identifiers. TCRdb ran MiXCR on the PCR reads and lists one entry per CDR3 protein. The table lists under 900,000 distinct CDR3 sequences, about 57% of them singletons. The sequence was collected from a girl aged 10-17 years with multiple sclerosis. The chain combines TRBV5-1 with TRBJ2-1; 9 bases agree with TRBD2. What was sequenced was blood. The CDR3 coding sequence is TGCGCCAGCAGCTCAGCCACCGGGACTAGCAGGGGCAATGAGCAGTTCTTC. The encoded protein is CASSSATGTSRGNEQFF. Full variable domain (rest looked up from reference TRBV5-1 and TRBJ2-1): KAGVTQTPRYLIKTRGQQVTLSCSPISGHRSVSWYQQTPGQGLQFLFEYFSETQRNKGNFPGRFSGRQFSNSRSEMNVSTLELGDSALYLCASSSATGTSRGNEQFFGPGTRLTVL.